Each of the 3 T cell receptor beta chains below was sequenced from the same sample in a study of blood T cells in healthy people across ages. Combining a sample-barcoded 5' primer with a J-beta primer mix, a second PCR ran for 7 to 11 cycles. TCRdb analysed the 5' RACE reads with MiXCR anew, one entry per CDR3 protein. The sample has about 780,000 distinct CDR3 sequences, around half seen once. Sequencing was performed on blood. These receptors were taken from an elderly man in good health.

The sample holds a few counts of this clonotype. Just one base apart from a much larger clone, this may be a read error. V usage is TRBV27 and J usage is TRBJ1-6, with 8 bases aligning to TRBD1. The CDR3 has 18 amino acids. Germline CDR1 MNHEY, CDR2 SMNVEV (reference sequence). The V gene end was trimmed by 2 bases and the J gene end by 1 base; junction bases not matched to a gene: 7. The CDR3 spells CASSLTAQGGSYNSPLHF. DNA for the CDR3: TGTGCCAGCAGTTTAACCGCACAGGGGGGGTCCTATAATTCACCCCTCCACTTT.

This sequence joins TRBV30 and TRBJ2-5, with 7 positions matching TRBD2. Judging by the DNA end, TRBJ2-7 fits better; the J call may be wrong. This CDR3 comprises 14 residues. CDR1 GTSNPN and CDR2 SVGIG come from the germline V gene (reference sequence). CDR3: CAWSAHGGFHEQYF. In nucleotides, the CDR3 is TGTGCCTGGAGTGCCCACGGGGGGTTCCACGAGCAGTACTTC.

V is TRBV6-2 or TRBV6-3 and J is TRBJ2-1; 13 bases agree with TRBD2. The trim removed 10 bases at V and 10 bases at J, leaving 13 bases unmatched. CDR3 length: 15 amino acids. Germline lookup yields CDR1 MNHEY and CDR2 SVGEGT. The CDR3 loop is CATRRTSGSGYEQFF. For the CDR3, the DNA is TGTGCCACCAGAAGGACTAGCGGGAGTGGGTACGAGCAGTTCTTC.